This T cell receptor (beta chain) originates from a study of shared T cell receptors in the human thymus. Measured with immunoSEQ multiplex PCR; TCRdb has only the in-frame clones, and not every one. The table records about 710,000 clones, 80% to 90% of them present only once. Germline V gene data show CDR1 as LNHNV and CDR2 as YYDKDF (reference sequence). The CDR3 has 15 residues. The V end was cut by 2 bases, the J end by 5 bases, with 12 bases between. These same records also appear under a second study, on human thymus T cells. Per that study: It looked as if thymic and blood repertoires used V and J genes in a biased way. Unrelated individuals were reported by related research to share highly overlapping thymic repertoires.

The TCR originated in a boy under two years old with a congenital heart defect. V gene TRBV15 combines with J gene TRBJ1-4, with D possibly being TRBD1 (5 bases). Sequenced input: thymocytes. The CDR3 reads CATSRLTGGNEKLFF. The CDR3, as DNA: TGTGCCACCAGCAGACTTACAGGAGGGAATGAAAAACTGTTTTTT.